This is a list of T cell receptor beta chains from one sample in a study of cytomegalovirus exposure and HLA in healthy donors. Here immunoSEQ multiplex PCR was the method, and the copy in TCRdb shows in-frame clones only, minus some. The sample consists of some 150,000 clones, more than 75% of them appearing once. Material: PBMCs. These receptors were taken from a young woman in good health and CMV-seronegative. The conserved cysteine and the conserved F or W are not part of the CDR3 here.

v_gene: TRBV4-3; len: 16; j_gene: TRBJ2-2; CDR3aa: ASSQEGVGKGSTGELF
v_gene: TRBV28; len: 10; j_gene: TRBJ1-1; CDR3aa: ASSLRKLEAF
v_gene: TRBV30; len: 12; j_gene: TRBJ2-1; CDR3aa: AWSPRGRLDEQF
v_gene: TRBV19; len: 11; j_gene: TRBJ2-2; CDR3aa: ATPGGSTGELF
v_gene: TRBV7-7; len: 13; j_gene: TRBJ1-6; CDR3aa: ASSLDDSTTSPLH
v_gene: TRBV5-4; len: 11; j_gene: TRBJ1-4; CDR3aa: ASSLGDNEKLF
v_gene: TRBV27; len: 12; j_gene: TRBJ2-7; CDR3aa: ASSLRRLIGEQY
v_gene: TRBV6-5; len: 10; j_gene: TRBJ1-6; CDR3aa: AEGQFNSPLH
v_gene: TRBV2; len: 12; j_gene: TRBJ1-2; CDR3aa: ASSDRTGDYGYT
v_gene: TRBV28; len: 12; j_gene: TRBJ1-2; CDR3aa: ASSVTGGNYGYT
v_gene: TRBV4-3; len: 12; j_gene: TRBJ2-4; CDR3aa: ASSLVRSGDIQY
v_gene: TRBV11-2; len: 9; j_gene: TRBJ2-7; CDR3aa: ASSSGGEQY
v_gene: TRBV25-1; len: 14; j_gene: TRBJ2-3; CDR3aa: ASSDFKGDGTDTQY
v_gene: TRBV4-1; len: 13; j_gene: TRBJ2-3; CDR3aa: ASSQGWSDRVGQY
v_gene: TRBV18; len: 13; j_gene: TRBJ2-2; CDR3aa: ASSSPLTGGGELF
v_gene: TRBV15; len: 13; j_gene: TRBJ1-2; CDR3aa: ATRSSVGQNYGYT
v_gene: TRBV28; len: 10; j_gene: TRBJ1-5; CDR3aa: ASSPLHQPQH
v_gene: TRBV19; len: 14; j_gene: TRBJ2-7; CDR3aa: ASSKRGLAGAYEQY